Described below is a single T cell receptor (beta chain) sequence and its context. No antigen is known for it. Germline V gene lookup returns CDR1 SGDLS and CDR2 YYNGEE. Losses at the gene ends were 3 bases for V and 8 bases for J; bases not matched to a gene: 13. The CDR3 length is 16 residues. TCRdb keeps only in-frame clones here, not all; method: immunoSEQ multiplex PCR. The repertoire holds around 60,000 clones, 95% to 97% seen once, with 0.9% to 1.5% in the top ten. This specimen belongs to a study of cytomegalovirus exposure and HLA in healthy donors. Study background: The roughly 120 validation repertoires used the same platform as the roughly 670 first-cohort repertoires (as reported by a later analysis).

Overall study findings and caveats: It was found in a later analysis that first-cohort TCR clusters tended to co-occur in the 90 to 150 validation repertoires. Investigators reported more than 150 TCR beta chains as tied to cytomegalovirus.

This sequence joins TRBV9 and TRBJ2-1; 8 bases align to TRBD2. This sequence originates from a woman younger than 35 in good health and CMV-seronegative. Material for sequencing was PBMCs. The CDR3 here is CASSGTPGGAAYEQFF. The CDR3 DNA sequence: TGTGCCAGCAGCGGAACACCGGGGGGGGCCGCATATGAGCAGTTCTTC.